This is a list of T cell receptor beta chains from one sample in a study of blood T cells in healthy people across ages. TCRdb fed the 5' RACE reads into MiXCR, producing one record per CDR3 protein. The sample lists 1.5 million to 2 million distinct CDR3 sequences; over 25% were seen once. The specimen sequenced was blood. These receptor sequences come from a woman in her twenties or thirties in good health. Both conserved end residues are part of each CDR3. D genes are given only for firm matches. Part of the rows lack a size; the others show once, few, many or a class for expanded clones.

-,TRBJ1-1,-,TRBV20-1,CSALAGGGNTEAFF,TGCAGTGCTTTAGCGGGGGGCGGGAACACTGAAGCTTTCTTT
-,TRBJ1-2,-,TRBV14,CASSRGWTYGYTF,TGTGCCAGCAGCCGGGGATGGACCTATGGCTACACCTTC
-,TRBJ2-7,TRBD2,TRBV9,CASSVELAGGYEQYF,TGTGCCAGCAGCGTAGAACTAGCGGGAGGCTACGAGCAGTACTTC
once,TRBJ1-1,-,TRBV29-1,CSVVTLNTEAFF,TGCAGCGTGGTAACGCTGAACACTGAAGCTTTCTTT
-,TRBJ2-5,-,TRBV2,CASSEAGTLRETQYF,TGTGCCAGCAGTGAAGCCGGGACCCTCCGAGAGACCCAGTACTTC
-,TRBJ2-5,TRBD1,TRBV28,CASRDRGVRTEQYF,TGTGCCAGCAGGGACAGGGGGGTTAGGACGGAGCAGTACTTC
few,TRBJ2-5,-,TRBV3-1,CASSQQLATKETQYF,TGTGCCAGCAGCCAGCAGCTAGCGACCAAAGAGACCCAGTACTTC
-,TRBJ1-2,-,TRBV29-1,CSGEGYGYTF,TGCAGCGGGGAGGGCTATGGCTACACCTTC
many,TRBJ2-1,TRBD2,TRBV7-3,CASSVSGGLNEQFF,TGTGCCAGCAGCGTTAGCGGGGGGCTCAATGAGCAGTTCTTC
-,TRBJ2-5,-,TRBV11-3,CASSLGSGDETQYF,TGTGCCAGCAGCTTAGGGTCCGGGGATGAGACCCAGTACTTC
-,TRBJ2-7,-,TRBV5-1,CASSRVGERGHNEQYF,TGCGCCAGCAGCAGGGTGGGAGAAAGGGGTCACAATGAGCAGTACTTC
few,TRBJ1-6,-,TRBV2,CASSESQGFNSPLHF,TGTGCCAGCAGTGAATCCCAGGGCTTTAATTCACCCCTCCACTTT
few,TRBJ2-1,TRBD2,TRBV5-1,CASRISGTSGMIGKNEQFF,TGCGCCAGCAGGATTTCCGGGACTAGCGGGATGATCGGCAAGAATGAGCAGTTCTTC
once,TRBJ2-7,-,TRBV6-5,CASSYRQSQYF,TGTGCCAGCAGTTACCGACAGTCGCAGTACTTC
many,TRBJ2-1,-,TRBV5-5,CASSWDANEQFF,TGTGCCAGCAGCTGGGATGCCAATGAGCAGTTCTTC
few,TRBJ2-7,-,TRBV20-1,CSARSRGGYHEQYF,TGCAGTGCTAGGAGTAGGGGCGGGTACCACGAGCAGTACTTC
once,TRBJ1-1,-,TRBV3-1,CASSHRDRPTEAFF,TGTGCCAGCAGCCATCGAGACAGGCCCACTGAAGCTTTCTTT
-,TRBJ2-1,-,TRBV27,CASSLSRDYNEQFF,TGTGCCAGCAGTTTGTCACGTGACTACAATGAGCAGTTCTTC
-,TRBJ2-3,-,TRBV20-1,CSANIPGRVSSTDTQYF,TGCAGTGCTAATATCCCGGGACGGGTCTCGAGCACAGATACGCAGTATTTT
few,TRBJ2-5,-,TRBV5-1,CASSSPSQETQYF,TGCGCCAGCAGCTCTCCCAGCCAAGAGACCCAGTACTTC
-,TRBJ2-1,-,TRBV27,CASSMGGREQFF,TGTGCCAGCAGTATGGGAGGCAGGGAGCAGTTCTTC
-,TRBJ1-4,TRBD1,TRBV2,CASSYETGGNEKLFF,TGTGCCAGCAGTTATGAGACAGGGGGAAATGAAAAACTGTTTTTT
few,TRBJ2-7,-,TRBV6-2/TRBV6-3,CASSKTEYEQYF,TGTGCCAGCAGTAAGACAGAATACGAGCAGTACTTC
-,TRBJ1-1,-,TRBV10-2,CASRVFQKNTEAFF,TGCGCCAGCAGGGTTTTCCAGAAGAACACTGAAGCTTTCTTT
few,TRBJ1-4,-,TRBV28,CATTGPTNEKLFF,TGTGCCACCACCGGCCCCACTAATGAAAAACTGTTTTTT
many,TRBJ2-7,TRBD2,TRBV3-1,CASSLYRTSAYEQYF,TGTGCCAGCAGCCTATATCGGACTAGCGCCTACGAGCAGTACTTC
-,TRBJ2-4,TRBD1,TRBV6-2/TRBV6-3,CASSALTGVAKNIQYF,TGTGCCAGCAGTGCCCTGACAGGGGTAGCCAAAAACATTCAGTACTTC
few,TRBJ1-5,-,TRBV7-6,CASSLSGPDQPQHF,TGTGCCAGCAGCTTATCGGGGCCCGATCAGCCCCAGCATTTT
many,TRBJ2-1,-,TRBV20-1,CSARWGAFGSLNEQFF,TGCAGTGCTAGATGGGGGGCCTTCGGCTCGCTGAATGAGCAGTTCTTC
-,TRBJ2-7,-,TRBV14,CASSQVGGAVYEQYF,TGTGCCAGCAGCCAAGTAGGGGGAGCAGTCTACGAGCAGTACTTC
-,TRBJ2-7,-,TRBV5-1,CASSLALDSRYEQYF,TGCGCCAGCAGCTTGGCATTGGACAGCCGCTACGAGCAGTACTTC
-,TRBJ2-1,TRBD2,TRBV3-1,CASSQPGLAARNEQFF,TGTGCCAGCAGCCAACCGGGACTAGCGGCGAGGAATGAGCAGTTCTTC
few,TRBJ2-5,-,TRBV12-3/TRBV12-4,CASRLGRVRETQYF,TGTGCCAGCAGGTTAGGCAGGGTTCGGGAGACCCAGTACTTC